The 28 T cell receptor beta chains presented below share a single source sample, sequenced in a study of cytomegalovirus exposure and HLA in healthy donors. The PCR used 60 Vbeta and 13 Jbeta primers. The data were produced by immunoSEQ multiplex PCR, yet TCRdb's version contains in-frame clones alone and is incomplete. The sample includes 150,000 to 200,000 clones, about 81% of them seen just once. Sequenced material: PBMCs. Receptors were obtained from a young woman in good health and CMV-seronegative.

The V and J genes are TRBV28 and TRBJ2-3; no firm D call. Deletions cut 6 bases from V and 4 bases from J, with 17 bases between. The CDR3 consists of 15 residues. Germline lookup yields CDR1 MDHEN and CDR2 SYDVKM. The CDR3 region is CASSPPDGRADTQYF. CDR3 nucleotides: TGTGCCAGCAGCCCCCCGGATGGTCGGGCAGATACGCAGTATTTT.

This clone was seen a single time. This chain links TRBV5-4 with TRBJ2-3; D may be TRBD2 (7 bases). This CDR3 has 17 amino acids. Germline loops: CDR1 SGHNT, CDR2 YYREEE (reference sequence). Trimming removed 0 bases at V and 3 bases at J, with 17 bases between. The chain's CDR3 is CASSLVLGGPGTDTQYF. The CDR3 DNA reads TGTGCCAGCAGCTTGGTATTGGGGGGGCCTGGAACAGATACGCAGTATTTT.

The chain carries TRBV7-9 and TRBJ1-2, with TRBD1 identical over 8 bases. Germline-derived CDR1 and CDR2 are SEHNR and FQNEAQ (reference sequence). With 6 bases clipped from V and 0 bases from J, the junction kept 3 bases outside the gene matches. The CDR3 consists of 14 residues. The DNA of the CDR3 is TGTGCCAGCAGTCAACAGGGGGCTAACTATGGCTACACCTTC. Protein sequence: CASSQQGANYGYTF.

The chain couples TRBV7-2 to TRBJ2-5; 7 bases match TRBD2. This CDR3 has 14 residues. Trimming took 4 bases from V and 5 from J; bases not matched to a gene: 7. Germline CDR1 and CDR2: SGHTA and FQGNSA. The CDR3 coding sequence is TGTGCCAGCAGCTCGGGGGGATTGCGGGAGACCCAGTACTTC. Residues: CASSSGGLRETQYF.

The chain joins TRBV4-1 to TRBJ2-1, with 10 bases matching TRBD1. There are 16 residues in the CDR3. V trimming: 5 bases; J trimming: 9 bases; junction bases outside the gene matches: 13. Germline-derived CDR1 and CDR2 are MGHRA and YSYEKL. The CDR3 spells CASSGTGAPHLGEQFF. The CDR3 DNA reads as TGCGCCAGCAGCGGGACAGGGGCCCCTCATCTAGGTGAGCAGTTCTTC.

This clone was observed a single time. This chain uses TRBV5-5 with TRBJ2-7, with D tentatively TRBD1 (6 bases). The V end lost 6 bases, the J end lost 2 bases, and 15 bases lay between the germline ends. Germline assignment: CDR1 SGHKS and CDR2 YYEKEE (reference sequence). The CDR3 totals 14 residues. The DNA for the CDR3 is TGTGCCAGCACACTTACAGGGTTCACCTACGAGCAGTACTTC. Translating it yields CASTLTGFTYEQYF.

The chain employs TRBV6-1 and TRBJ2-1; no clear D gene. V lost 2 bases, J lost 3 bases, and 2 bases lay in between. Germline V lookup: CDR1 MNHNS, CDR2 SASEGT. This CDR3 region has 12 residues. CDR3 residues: CASSEYYNEQFF. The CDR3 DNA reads TGTGCCAGCAGTGAATACTACAATGAGCAGTTCTTC.

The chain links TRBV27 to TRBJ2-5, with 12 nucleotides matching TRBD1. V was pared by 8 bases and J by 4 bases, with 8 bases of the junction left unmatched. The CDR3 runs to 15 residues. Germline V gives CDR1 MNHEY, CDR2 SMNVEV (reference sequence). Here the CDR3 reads CASRPGQGARETQYF. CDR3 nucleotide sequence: TGTGCCAGCCGACCGGGACAGGGGGCAAGAGAGACCCAGTACTTC.

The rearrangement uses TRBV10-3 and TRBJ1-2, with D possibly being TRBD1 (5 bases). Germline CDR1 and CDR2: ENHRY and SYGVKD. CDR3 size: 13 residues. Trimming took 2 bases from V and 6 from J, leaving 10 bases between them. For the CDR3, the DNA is TGTGCCATCAGTGAGGGCAGGGAAAATGGCTACACCTTC. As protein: CAISEGRENGYTF.

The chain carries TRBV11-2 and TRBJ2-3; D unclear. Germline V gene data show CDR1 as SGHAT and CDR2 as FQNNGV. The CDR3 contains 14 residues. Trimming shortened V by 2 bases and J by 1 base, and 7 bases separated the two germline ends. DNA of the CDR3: TGTGCCAGCAGCTTAACTGGGCGCACAGATACGCAGTATTTT. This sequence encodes CASSLTGRTDTQYF.

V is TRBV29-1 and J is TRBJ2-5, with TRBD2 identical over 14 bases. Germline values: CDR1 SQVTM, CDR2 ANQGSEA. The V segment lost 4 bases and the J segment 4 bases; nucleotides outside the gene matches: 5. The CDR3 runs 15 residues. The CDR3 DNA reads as TGCAGCGTTGGGACTAGCGGGGGGTTTGGAGAGACCCAGTACTTC. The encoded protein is CSVGTSGGFGETQYF.

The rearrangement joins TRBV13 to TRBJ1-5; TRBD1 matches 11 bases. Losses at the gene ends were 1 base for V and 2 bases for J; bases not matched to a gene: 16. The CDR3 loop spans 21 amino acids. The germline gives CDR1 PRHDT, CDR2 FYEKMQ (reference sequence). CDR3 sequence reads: CASSLVCEGGQGAEGNQPQHF. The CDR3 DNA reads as TGTGCCAGCAGCTTAGTGTGTGAGGGCGGACAGGGGGCCGAGGGCAATCAGCCCCAGCATTTT.

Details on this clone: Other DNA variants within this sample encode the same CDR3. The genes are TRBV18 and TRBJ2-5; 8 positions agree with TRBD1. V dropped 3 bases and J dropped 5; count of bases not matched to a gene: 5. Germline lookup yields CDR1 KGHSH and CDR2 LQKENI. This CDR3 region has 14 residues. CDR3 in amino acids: CASSPGQGGETQYF. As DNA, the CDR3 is TGTGCCAGCTCACCCGGACAGGGAGGCGAGACCCAGTACTTC.

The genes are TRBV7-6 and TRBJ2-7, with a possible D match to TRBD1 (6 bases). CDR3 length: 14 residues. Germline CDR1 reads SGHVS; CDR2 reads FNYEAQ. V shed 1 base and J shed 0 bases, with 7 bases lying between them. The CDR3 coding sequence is TGTGCCAGCAGCTTAGTGGACAGCTCCTACGAGCAGTACTTC. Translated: CASSLVDSSYEQYF.

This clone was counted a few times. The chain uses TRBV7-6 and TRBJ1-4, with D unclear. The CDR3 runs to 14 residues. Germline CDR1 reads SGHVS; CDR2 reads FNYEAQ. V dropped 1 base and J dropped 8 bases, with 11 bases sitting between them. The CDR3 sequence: CASSLVAGDEKLFF. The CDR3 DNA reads TGTGCCAGCAGCTTAGTCGCGGGTGACGAAAAACTGTTTTTT.

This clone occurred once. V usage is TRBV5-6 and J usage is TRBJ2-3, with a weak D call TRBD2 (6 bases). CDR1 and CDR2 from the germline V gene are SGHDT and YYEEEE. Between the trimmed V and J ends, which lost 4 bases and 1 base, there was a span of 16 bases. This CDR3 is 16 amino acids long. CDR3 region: CASSGVGGARTDTQYF. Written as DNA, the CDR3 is TGTGCCAGCAGCGGGGTAGGCGGGGCGCGCACAGATACGCAGTATTTT. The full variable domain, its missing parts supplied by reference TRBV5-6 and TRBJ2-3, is DAGVTQSPTHLIKTRGQQVTLRCSPKSGHDTVSWYQQALGQGPQFIFQYYEEEERQRGNFPDRFSGHQFPNYSSELNVNALLLGDSALYLCASSGVGGARTDTQYFGPGTRLTVL.

The CDR3 loop reads CASSLAGGPYGYTF. The CDR3 region has the DNA TGCGCCAGCAGCTTGGCAGGGGGCCCCTATGGCTACACCTTC. This chain connects TRBV5-1 to TRBJ1-2, with TRBD1 identical over 8 bases. With V trimmed by 0 bases and J by 4 bases, 2 bases remained unmatched. The CDR3 spans 14 residues. Germline V gene lookup returns CDR1 SGHRS and CDR2 YFSETQ.

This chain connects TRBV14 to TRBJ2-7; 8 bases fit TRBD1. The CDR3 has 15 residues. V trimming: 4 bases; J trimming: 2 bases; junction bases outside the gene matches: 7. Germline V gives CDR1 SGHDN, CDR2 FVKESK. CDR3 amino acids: CASSPRTGITYEQYF. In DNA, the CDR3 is TGTGCCAGCAGCCCCCGGACAGGGATCACCTACGAGCAGTACTTC.

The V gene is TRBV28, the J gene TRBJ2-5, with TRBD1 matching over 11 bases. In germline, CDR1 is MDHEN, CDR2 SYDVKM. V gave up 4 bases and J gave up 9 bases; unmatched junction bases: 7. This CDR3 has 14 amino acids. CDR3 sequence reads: CASSCGQGACPQYF. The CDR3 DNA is TGTGCCAGCAGTTGCGGACAGGGGGCCTGTCCCCAGTACTTC. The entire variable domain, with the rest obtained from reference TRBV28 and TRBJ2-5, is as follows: DVKVTQSSRYLVKRTGEKVFLECVQDMDHENMFWYRQDPGLGLRLIYFSYDVKMKEKGDIPEGYSVSREKKERFSLILESASTNQTSMYLCASSCGQGACPQYFGPGTRLLVL.

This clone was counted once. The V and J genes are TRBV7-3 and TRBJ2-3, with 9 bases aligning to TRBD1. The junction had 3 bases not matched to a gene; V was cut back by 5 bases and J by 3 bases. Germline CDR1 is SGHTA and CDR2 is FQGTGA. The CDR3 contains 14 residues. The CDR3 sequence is CASSSGTGTDTQYF. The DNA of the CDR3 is TGTGCCAGCAGCAGCGGGACAGGGACAGATACGCAGTATTTT.

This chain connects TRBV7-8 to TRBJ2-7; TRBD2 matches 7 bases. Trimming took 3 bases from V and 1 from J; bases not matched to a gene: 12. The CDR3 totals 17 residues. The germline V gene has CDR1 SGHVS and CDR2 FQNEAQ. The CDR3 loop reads CASSFGSSGVASYEQYF. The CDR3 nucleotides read TGTGCCAGCAGCTTTGGCTCTAGCGGTGTCGCTTCCTACGAGCAGTACTTC.

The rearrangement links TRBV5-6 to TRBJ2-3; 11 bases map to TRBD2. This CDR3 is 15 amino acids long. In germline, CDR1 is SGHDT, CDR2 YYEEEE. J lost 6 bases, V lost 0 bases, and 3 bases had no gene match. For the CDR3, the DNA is TGTGCCAGCAGCTTGGCTAGCGGGAGGCCGGATACGCAGTATTTT. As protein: CASSLASGRPDTQYF.

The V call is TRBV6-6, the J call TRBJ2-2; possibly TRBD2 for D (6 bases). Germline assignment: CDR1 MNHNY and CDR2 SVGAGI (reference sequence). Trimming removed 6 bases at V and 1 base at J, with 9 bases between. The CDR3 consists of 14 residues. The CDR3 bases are TGTGCCAGCAGACCGCGGGGGAACACCGGGGAGCTGTTTTTT. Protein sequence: CASRPRGNTGELFF.

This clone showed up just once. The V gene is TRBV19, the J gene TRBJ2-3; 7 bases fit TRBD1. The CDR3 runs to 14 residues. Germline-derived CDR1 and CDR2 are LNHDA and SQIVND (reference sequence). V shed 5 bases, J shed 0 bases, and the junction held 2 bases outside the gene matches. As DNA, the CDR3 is TGTGCCAGTAGTCTGGGACAGAGCACAGATACGCAGTATTTT. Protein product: CASSLGQSTDTQYF. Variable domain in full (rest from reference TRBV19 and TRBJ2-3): DGGITQSPKYLFRKEGQNVTLSCEQNLNHDAMYWYRQDPGQGLRLIYYSQIVNDFQKGDIAEGYSVSREKKESFPLTVTSAQKNPTAFYLCASSLGQSTDTQYFGPGTRLTVL.

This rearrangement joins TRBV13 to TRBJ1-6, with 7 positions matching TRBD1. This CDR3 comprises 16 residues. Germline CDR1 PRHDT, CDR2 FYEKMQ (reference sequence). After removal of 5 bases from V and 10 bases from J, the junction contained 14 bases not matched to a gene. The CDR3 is CASSNRAQGVESPLHF. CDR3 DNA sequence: TGTGCCAGCAGCAACCGTGCGCAGGGGGTTGAGTCACCCCTCCACTTT.

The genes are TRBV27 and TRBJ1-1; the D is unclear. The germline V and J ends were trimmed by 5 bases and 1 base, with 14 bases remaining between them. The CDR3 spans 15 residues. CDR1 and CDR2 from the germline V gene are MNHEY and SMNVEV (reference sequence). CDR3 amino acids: CASSPRGSSNTEAFF. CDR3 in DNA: TGTGCCAGCAGTCCGCGCGGCAGTTCGAACACTGAAGCTTTCTTT.

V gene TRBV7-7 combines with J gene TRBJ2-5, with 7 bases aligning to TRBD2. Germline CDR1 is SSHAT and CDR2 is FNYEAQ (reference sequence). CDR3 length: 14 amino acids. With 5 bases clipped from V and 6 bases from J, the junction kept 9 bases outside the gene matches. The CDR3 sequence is CASSPRGDFQTQYF. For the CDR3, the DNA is TGTGCCAGCAGCCCACGGGGGGACTTTCAGACCCAGTACTTC.

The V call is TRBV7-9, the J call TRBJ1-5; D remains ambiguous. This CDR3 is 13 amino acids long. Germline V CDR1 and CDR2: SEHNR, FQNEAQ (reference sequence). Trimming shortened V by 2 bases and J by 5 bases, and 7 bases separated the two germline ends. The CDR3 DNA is TGTGCCAGCAGCTTACAGATGGATCAGCCCCAGCATTTT. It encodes CASSLQMDQPQHF. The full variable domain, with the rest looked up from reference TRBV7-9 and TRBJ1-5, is DTGVSQNPRHKITKRGQNVTFRCDPISEHNRLYWYRQTLGQGPEFLTYFQNEAQLEKSRLLSDRFSAERPKGSFSTLEIQRTEQGDSAMYLCASSLQMDQPQHFGDGTRLSIL.